These 10 T cell receptor beta chains were all obtained from the same sample, sequenced in a study of T cell responses to AZD1222 COVID-19 vaccine. TCRdb's table, derived via immunoSEQ multiplex PCR, lists solely in-frame clones and lacks some. The table lists around 95,000 clones, around 89% of them singletons. The material was peripheral blood, obtained on day 0 of AZD1222 vaccination. All receptors derive from an adult in good health.

The J gene is TRBJ1-2, the V gene TRBV6-5; a possible D gene is TRBD1 (5 bases). V lost 6 bases and J 4 bases, leaving 12 bases between the germline ends. This CDR3 comprises 13 residues. CDR1 and CDR2 (germline): MNHEY, SVGAGI. CDR3 amino acids: CASSPDRLYGYTF. In DNA form, the CDR3 reads TGTGCCAGCAGCCCCGACAGACTCTATGGCTACACCTTC.

The chain links TRBV7-9 to TRBJ1-1; TRBD1 might be the D (5 bases). The CDR3 has 12 residues. V was trimmed by 4 bases and J by 9 bases, leaving 12 bases between them. From germline, CDR1 is SEHNR and CDR2 FQNEAQ (reference sequence). The CDR3 coding sequence is TGTGCCAGCAGCTCCACGGGGGGGAAAGCTTTCTTT. Residues: CASSSTGGKAFF.

The J gene is TRBJ2-7, the V gene TRBV20-1; D uncertain. Germline V gene lookup returns CDR1 DFQATT and CDR2 SNEGSKA (reference sequence). V was trimmed by 6 bases and J by 3 bases, leaving 9 bases between them. CDR3 length: 11 amino acids. This CDR3 reads CSAPHSYEQYF. For the CDR3, the DNA is TGCAGTGCCCCCCACAGCTACGAGCAGTACTTC.

The genes are TRBV19 and TRBJ2-5; tentative D call: TRBD2 (6 bases). Germline lookup yields CDR1 LNHDA and CDR2 SQIVND (reference sequence). Trimming removed 9 bases from V and 9 bases from J, with 23 bases in between. This CDR3 is 14 amino acids long. As DNA, the CDR3 is TGTGCCAGCCGGGAGAGGGCCGGCATAGGGGCCCAGTACTTC. Protein sequence: CASRERAGIGAQYF. Full variable domain (remainder filled in from reference TRBV19 and TRBJ2-5): DGGITQSPKYLFRKEGQNVTLSCEQNLNHDAMYWYRQDPGQGLRLIYYSQIVNDFQKGDIAEGYSVSREKKESFPLTVTSAQKNPTAFYLCASRERAGIGAQYFGPGTRLLVL.

This chain joins TRBV7-9 and TRBJ2-7; no definite D call. The ends were cut back, 8 bases at V and 0 bases at J, with 14 bases in the middle. The CDR3 runs to 14 residues. From germline, CDR1 is SEHNR and CDR2 FQNEAQ (reference sequence). The CDR3 DNA is TGTGCCAGCGTCCAGGACCCGAGCTCCTACGAGCAGTACTTC. Its translation: CASVQDPSSYEQYF.

This chain joins TRBV9 and TRBJ2-7, with D tentatively TRBD1 (6 bases). CDR1 and CDR2 from the germline V gene are SGDLS and YYNGEE. This CDR3 is built from 15 residues. V lost 0 bases and J 0 bases, leaving 10 bases between the germline ends. CDR3 in DNA: TGTGCCAGCAGCGTAGGACAGGCAAGCTCCTACGAGCAGTACTTC. It codes for CASSVGQASSYEQYF.

The rearrangement uses TRBV29-1 and TRBJ1-3; D is uncertain. V was shortened by 4 bases and J by 8 bases, with 6 bases between the two germline ends. The germline V gene has CDR1 SQVTM and CDR2 ANQGSEA. CDR3 length: 10 amino acids. The CDR3 region has the DNA TGCAGCGTTGTGCAGGACACCATATATTTT. Its protein product is CSVVQDTIYF.

The chain combines TRBV28 with TRBJ1-3; perhaps TRBD1 as D (6 bases). V gave up 1 base and J gave up 0 bases, with 13 bases separating them. This CDR3 is 17 amino acids long. Germline loops: CDR1 MDHEN, CDR2 SYDVKM. The CDR3 loop is CASSLSTWGPSGNTIYF. CDR3 in DNA: TGTGCCAGCAGTTTATCTACTTGGGGGCCCTCTGGAAACACCATATATTTT.

The chain couples TRBV4-3 to TRBJ2-5; 8 bases fit TRBD1. The CDR3 is 14 amino acids. The germline V gene has CDR1 LGHNA and CDR2 YSLEER. V lost 4 bases, J lost 5 bases, and 6 bases stayed unmatched. CDR3 sequence: CASSLRTGLETQYF. DNA for the CDR3: TGCGCCAGCAGCCTTAGGACAGGGCTGGAGACCCAGTACTTC.

V and J are TRBV18 and TRBJ2-5; TRBD2 matches at 11 bases. The germline V gene encodes CDR1 KGHSH and CDR2 LQKENI. V was clipped by 0 bases and J by 0 bases; unmatched bases: 6. The CDR3 has 18 residues. This CDR3 reads CASSPPWLAGGHQETQYF. The DNA for the CDR3 is TGTGCCAGCTCACCACCGTGGCTAGCGGGAGGCCACCAAGAGACCCAGTACTTC. Full variable domain (missing parts from reference TRBV18 and TRBJ2-5): NAGVMQNPRHLVRRRGQEARLRCSPMKGHSHVYWYRQLPEEGLKFMVYLQKENIIDESGMPKERFSAEFPKEGPSILRIQQVVRGDSAAYFCASSPPWLAGGHQETQYFGPGTRLLVL.